Below, one TCR beta chain is given with its context. V shed 6 bases, J shed 8 bases, and the junction held 18 bases outside the gene matches. Germline V lookup: CDR1 LNHDA, CDR2 SQIVND (reference sequence). CDR3 length: 16 residues. The sample belongs to a study of blood T cell repertoires in COVID-19. Only in-frame clones appear in the TCRdb table, and some are missing; sequencing was by immunoSEQ multiplex PCR. The sample yields 140,000 to 150,000 clones, 80% to 90% seen once. Material: peripheral blood. The TCR originated in a human donor with acute or convalescent COVID-19. The donor label of this sample is uncertain. V usage is TRBV19 and J usage is TRBJ1-2; TRBD1 agrees at 7 bases. The CDR3, as DNA: TGTGCCAGTAGCAAAATCTCAACCGGGGACAGAAACGGCTACACCTTC. Its protein product is CASSKISTGDRNGYTF. Based on the CDR3 plus reference TRBV19 and TRBJ1-2, the full variable domain is DGGITQSPKYLFRKEGQNVTLSCEQNLNHDAMYWYRQDPGQGLRLIYYSQIVNDFQKGDIAEGYSVSREKKESFPLTVTSAQKNPTAFYLCASSKISTGDRNGYTFGSGTRLTVV.